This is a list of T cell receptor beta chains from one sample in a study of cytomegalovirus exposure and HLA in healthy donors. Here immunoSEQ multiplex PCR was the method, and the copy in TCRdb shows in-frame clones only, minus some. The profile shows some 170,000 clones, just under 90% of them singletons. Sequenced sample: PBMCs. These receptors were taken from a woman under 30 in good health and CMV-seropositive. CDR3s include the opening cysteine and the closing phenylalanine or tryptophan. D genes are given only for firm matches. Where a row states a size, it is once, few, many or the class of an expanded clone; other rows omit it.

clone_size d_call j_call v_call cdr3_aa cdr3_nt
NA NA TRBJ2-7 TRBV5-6 CASSLNVGYEQYF TGTGCCAGCAGCCTAAACGTCGGCTACGAGCAGTACTTC
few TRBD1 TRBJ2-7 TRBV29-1 CSVRQGSEQYF TGCAGCGTTAGACAGGGCTCCGAGCAGTACTTC
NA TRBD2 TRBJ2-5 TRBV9 CASSATGTSGHRPLETQYF TGTGCCAGCAGCGCAACCGGGACTAGCGGGCACAGGCCTTTGGAGACCCAGTACTTC
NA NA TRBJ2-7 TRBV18 CASSDGFLDEQYF TGTGCCAGCTCAGACGGGTTTCTCGACGAGCAGTACTTC
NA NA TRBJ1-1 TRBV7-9 CASSYGPMNTEAFF TGTGCCAGCAGCTATGGCCCGATGAACACTGAAGCTTTCTTT
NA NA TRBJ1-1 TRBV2 CASSEAEQEAGFEAFF TGTGCCAGCAGTGAAGCGGAACAGGAGGCGGGATTTGAAGCTTTCTTT
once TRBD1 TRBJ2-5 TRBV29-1 CSVEDPQGAETQYF TGCAGCGTTGAAGATCCTCAGGGGGCTGAGACCCAGTACTTC
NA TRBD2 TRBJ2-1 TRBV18 CASSQILAGGNEQFF TGTGCCAGCTCACAGATCCTAGCGGGAGGGAATGAGCAGTTCTTC
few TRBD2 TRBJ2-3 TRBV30 CAWGLAADTQYF TGTGCCTGGGGACTAGCTGCAGATACGCAGTATTTT
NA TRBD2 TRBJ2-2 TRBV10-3 CAISTGTRNTGELFF TGTGCCATCAGTACCGGGACTAGGAACACCGGGGAGCTGTTTTTT
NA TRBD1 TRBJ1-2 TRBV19 CASSSRSGTGYGYTF TGTGCCAGTAGTTCACGGTCCGGGACAGGGTATGGCTACACCTTC
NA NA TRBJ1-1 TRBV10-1 CASSPGHTREAFF TGCGCCAGCAGTCCCGGACACACCCGAGAAGCTTTCTTT
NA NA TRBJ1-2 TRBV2 CASSDSGPYGYTF TGTGCCAGCAGTGACAGCGGCCCTTATGGCTACACCTTC
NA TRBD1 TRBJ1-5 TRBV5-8 CASSFPLRGFNQPQHF TGTGCCAGCAGCTTCCCGCTCAGGGGGTTCAATCAGCCCCAGCATTTT
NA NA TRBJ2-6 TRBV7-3 CASSSVGANVLTF TGTGCCAGCAGCTCGGTTGGGGCCAACGTCCTGACTTTC
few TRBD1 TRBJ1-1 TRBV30 CAWNRGQGWTEAFF TGTGCCTGGAACCGTGGACAGGGGTGGACTGAAGCTTTCTTT
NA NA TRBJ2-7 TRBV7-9 CASSSGDYRKHF TGTGCCAGCAGCTCCGGTGATTATCGAAAGCACTTC
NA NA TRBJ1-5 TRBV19 CASSPYNQPQHF TGTGCCAGTAGTCCTTACAATCAGCCCCAGCATTTT
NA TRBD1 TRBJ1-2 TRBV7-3 CASSLTGTVAYGYTF TGTGCCAGCAGCTTGACAGGGACGGTAGCCTATGGCTACACCTTC
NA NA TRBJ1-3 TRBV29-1 CSFSHHGQRDTIYF TGCAGCTTCTCCCACCATGGACAAAGAGACACCATATATTTT
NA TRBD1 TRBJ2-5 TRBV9 CASSSGQPQETQYF TGTGCCAGCAGCTCGGGACAGCCCCAAGAGACCCAGTACTTC
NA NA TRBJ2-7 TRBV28 CASSPPGNFGYEQYF TGTGCCAGCAGCCCCCCAGGGAACTTTGGCTACGAGCAGTACTTC
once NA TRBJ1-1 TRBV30 CAWSYINTEAFF TGTGCCTGGAGTTATATAAACACTGAAGCTTTCTTT
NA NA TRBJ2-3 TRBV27 CASSPRTEGDTQYF TGTGCCAGCAGTCCGCGGACAGAGGGGGATACGCAGTATTTT
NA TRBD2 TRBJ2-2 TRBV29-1 CSVEERRGTSGRGELFF TGCAGCGTTGAAGAGAGGAGAGGGACTAGCGGGAGGGGGGAGCTGTTTTTT
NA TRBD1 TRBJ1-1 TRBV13 CASSGWTGGDITEAFF TGTGCCAGCAGCGGATGGACAGGGGGCGATATTACTGAAGCTTTCTTT
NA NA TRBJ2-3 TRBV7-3 CASSLSDSTDTQYF TGTGCCAGCAGCTTAAGCGATAGCACAGATACGCAGTATTTT
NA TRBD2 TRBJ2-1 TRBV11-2 CASSPLAGSNEQFF TGTGCCAGCAGTCCACTAGCGGGAAGTAATGAGCAGTTCTTC
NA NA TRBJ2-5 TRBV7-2 CASSPLSGGETQYF TGTGCCAGCAGCCCCTTGAGTGGGGGGGAGACCCAGTACTTC
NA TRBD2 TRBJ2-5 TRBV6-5 CASRPDWAGGETQYF TGTGCCAGCAGGCCCGATTGGGCCGGGGGGGAGACCCAGTACTTC
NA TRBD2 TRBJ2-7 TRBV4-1 CASSPLPGTSGNKYEQYF TGCGCCAGTTCCCCCCTTCCGGGGACTAGCGGGAACAAGTACGAGCAGTACTTC
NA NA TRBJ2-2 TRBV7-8 CASSPRRGDTGELFF TGTGCCAGCAGCCCAAGGCGGGGTGACACCGGGGAGCTGTTTTTT
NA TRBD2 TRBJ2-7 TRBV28 CASSSPLAGASPYEQYF TGTGCCAGCAGTTCACCATTAGCGGGAGCGAGCCCCTACGAGCAGTACTTC
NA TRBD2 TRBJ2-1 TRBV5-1 CASSFLAGGLNEQFF TGCGCCAGCAGCTTTCTAGCGGGAGGATTAAATGAGCAGTTCTTC
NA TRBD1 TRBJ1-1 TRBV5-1 CASSPTSANRGDTEAFF TGCGCCAGCAGCCCGACCAGCGCAAACAGGGGGGACACTGAAGCTTTCTTT
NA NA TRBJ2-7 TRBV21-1 CATPRSRDSSYEQYF TGTGCCACCCCCCGCAGCCGGGACAGCTCCTACGAGCAGTACTTC
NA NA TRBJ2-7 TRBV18 CASSPVGQNYEQYF TGTGCCAGCTCACCAGTAGGACAAAACTACGAGCAGTACTTC
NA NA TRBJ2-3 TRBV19 CASSSQGSSTDTQYF TGTGCCAGTAGTAGCCAGGGGTCTAGCACAGATACGCAGTATTTT
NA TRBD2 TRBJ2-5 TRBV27 CASSLWGGWETQYF TGTGCCAGCAGTTTATGGGGGGGTTGGGAGACCCAGTACTTC
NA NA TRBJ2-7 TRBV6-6 CASRKDSAPYEQYF TGTGCCAGCCGGAAGGACAGCGCGCCCTACGAGCAGTACTTC
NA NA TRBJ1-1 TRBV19 CASRSGGVAEAFF TGTGCCAGCCGATCGGGGGGTGTCGCTGAAGCTTTCTTT